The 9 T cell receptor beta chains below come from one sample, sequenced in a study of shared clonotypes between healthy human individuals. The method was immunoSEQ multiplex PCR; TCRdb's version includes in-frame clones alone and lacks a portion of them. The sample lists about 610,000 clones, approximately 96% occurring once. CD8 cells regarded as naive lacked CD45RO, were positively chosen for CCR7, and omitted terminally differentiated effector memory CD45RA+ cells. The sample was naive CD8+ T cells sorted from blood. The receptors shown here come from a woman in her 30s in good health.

Here the CDR3 reads CASSLAKSSVAFF. CDR3 sequence (DNA): TGTGCCAGCAGCTTAGCCAAGAGCTCCGTTGCTTTCTTT. The V gene is TRBV7-8, the J gene TRBJ1-1; D is undetermined. Per the germline V gene, CDR1 is SGHVS and CDR2 is FQNEAQ. V lost 0 bases to trimming and J lost 11 bases, with 13 bases between them. The CDR3 covers 13 residues.

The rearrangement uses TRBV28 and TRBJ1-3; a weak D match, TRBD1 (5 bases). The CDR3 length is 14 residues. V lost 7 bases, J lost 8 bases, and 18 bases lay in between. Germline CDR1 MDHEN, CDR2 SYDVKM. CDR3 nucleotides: TGTGCCAGCACCTCCGAAGGGCTGGGGGACACCATATATTTT. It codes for CASTSEGLGDTIYF.

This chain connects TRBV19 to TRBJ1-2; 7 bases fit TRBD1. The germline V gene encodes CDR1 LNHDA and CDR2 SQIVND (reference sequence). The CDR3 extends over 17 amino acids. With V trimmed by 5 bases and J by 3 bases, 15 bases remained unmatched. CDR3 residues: CASSSGTEEGSDYGYTF. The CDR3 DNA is TGTGCCAGTAGTTCCGGGACAGAAGAGGGGTCCGACTATGGCTACACCTTC.

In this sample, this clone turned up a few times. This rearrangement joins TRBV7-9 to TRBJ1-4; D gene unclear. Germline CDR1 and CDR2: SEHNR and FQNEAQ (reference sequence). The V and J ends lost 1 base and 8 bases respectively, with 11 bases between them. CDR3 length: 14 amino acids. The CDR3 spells CASSLVGGREKLFF. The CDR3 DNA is TGTGCCAGCAGCTTAGTTGGAGGGAGGGAAAAACTGTTTTTT.

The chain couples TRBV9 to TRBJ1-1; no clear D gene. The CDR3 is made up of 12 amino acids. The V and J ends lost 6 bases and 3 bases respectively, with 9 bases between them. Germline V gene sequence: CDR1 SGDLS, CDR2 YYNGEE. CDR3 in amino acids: CASKGWDTEAFF. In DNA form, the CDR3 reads TGTGCCAGCAAGGGATGGGACACTGAAGCTTTCTTT.

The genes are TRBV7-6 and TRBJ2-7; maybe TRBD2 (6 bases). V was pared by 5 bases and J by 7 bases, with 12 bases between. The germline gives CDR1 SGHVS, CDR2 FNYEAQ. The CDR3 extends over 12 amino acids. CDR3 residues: CASSPRLEEQYF. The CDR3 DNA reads TGTGCCAGCAGCCCTCGACTAGAGGAGCAGTACTTC.

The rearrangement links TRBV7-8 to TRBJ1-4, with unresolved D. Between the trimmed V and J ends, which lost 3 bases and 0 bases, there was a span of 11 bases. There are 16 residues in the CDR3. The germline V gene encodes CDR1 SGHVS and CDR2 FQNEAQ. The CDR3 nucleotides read TGTGCCAGCAGCTTCCCCCCCGCTGCAACTAATGAAAAACTGTTTTTT. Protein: CASSFPPAATNEKLFF.

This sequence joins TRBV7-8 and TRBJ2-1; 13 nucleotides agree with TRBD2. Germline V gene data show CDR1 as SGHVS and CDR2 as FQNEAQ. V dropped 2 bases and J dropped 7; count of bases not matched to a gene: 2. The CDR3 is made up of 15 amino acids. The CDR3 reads CASSLWTSGRNEQFF. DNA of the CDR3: TGTGCCAGCAGCTTATGGACTAGCGGGAGAAATGAGCAGTTCTTC.

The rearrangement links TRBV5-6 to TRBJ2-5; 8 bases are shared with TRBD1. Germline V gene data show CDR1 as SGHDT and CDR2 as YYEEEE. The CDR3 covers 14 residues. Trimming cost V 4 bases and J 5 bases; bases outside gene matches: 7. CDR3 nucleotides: TGTGCCAGCAGCCAACAGGGGGGTCCGGAGACCCAGTACTTC. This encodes CASSQQGGPETQYF. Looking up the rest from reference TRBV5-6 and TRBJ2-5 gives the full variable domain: DAGVTQSPTHLIKTRGQQVTLRCSPKSGHDTVSWYQQALGQGPQFIFQYYEEEERQRGNFPDRFSGHQFPNYSSELNVNALLLGDSALYLCASSQQGGPETQYFGPGTRLLVL.